This record looks at one T cell receptor beta chain sequence and its context. The antigen is not known. This sample was included in a study of cytomegalovirus exposure and HLA in healthy donors. Study-level results: In vitro testing confirmed a few CMV-associated chains as specific for CMV antigens. Rare TCR sequences dominated, though some public TCRs recurred in many donors.

The repertoire was sequenced with immunoSEQ multiplex PCR; TCRdb's copy has only in-frame clones and lacks some. The sample comprises 250,000 to 350,000 clones, roughly 90% of which are singletons, and 0.92% rests with the top ten. The CDR3 contains 14 residues. Germline CDR1 and CDR2: SGDLS and YYNGEE. V was pared by 4 bases and J by 1 base, with 2 bases of the junction left unmatched. This chain connects TRBV9 to TRBJ2-3, with 8 bases that match TRBD1. The clonotype comes from a woman younger than 35 in good health and CMV-seronegative. Sequencing was done on a sample of PBMCs. CDR3 amino acids: CASSQGAGTDTQYF. DNA for the CDR3: TGTGCCAGCAGCCAGGGGGCTGGCACAGATACGCAGTATTTT.